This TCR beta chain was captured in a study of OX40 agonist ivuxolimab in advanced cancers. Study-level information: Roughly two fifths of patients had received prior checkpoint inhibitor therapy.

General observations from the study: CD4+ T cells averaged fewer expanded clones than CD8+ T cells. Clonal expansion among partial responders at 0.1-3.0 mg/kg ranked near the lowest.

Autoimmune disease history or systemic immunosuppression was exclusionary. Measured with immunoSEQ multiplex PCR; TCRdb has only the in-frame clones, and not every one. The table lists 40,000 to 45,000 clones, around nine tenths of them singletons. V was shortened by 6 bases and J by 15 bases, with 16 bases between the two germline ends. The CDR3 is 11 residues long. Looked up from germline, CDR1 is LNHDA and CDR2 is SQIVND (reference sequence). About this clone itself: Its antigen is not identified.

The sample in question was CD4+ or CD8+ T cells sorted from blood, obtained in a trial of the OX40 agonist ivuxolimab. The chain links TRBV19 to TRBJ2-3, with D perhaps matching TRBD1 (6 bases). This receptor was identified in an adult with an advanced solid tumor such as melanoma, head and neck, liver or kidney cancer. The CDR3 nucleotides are TGTGCCAGTAGGTCGACAGGCGGCTCCTATTTT. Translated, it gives CASRSTGGSYF. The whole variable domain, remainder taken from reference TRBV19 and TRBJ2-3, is DGGITQSPKYLFRKEGQNVTLSCEQNLNHDAMYWYRQDPGQGLRLIYYSQIVNDFQKGDIAEGYSVSREKKESFPLTVTSAQKNPTAFYLCASRSTGGSYFGPGTRLTVL.